This TCR beta chain was retrieved from a study of blood T cell repertoires in COVID-19 (dated by TCRdb to 2019 to 2021). In terms of the full investigation: Collaborator samples came from the United States, Italy and Spain and covered acute and convalescent phases of COVID-19. The prospective study material was composed of cDNA or gDNA derived from T cells, B-cell-depleted T cells, or PBMCs. The dataset comprised deeply sampled blood TCRbeta repertoires from subjects exposed to, actively infected with, or recovered from COVID-19. A freely available public database, intended as a resource for researchers studying the immune response to SARS-CoV-2, is where the repertoires were released. Samples came from the ongoing ImmuneRACE study (first 160 participants) plus 1,254 subjects from 6 global collaborators. Nearly every sample came with metadata listing a de-identified subject ID, COVID-19 status, age in years and sex. HLA class I and class II types, where available, came from metadata supplied by the sample provider rather than from assay-based typing. Study-level results and caveats: The quantity of clinical and demographic metadata differed by source and by participant and was supplied without curation.

Collaborating institutions collected whole blood in K2EDTA tubes following their own protocols. Collaborator samples were shipped for TCRbeta analysis as frozen whole blood, isolated PBMCs, or DNA extracted from either sample type. Concerning this clone itself: Its antigen is unknown. No base-level quality is on record; no much larger clone is a single base apart.

CDR1 is given as SGHRS and CDR2 as YFSETQ, both from the germline V gene. V sheds 4 bases and J sheds 2 bases, leaving 13 bases between their ends. The CDR3 spans 14 residues, from the cysteine through the phenylalanine. Solely the CDR3 DNA is kept, with 42 bases framed from the first base. TCRbeta CDR3 regions were amplified from genomic DNA using the immunoSEQ Assay, a bias-controlled multiplex PCR. The source study handled its data this way. The number of nucleated cells in each sample was estimated by amplification of reference gene primers within the assay. Sequence reads were collapsed and filtered to measure the absolute abundance of every unique TCRbeta CDR3 rearrangement. For each sample, productive Simpson clonality was calculated as the square root of Simpson's diversity index across productive rearrangements. TCRdb took over this immuneACCESS table, retaining in-frame rearrangements with V and J assigned. Such tables are incomplete; in checked studies, under half of the missing clones stem from an unresolved V gene, and the remainder is unexplained. V, J and clone size derive from that table, while D and trimming were established from the DNA sequence. The table for this sample lists roughly 20,000 clones; roughly 84% of them were counted only once. Around 29% of the sample rests with the top ten.

The sequence joins TRBV5-1 to TRBJ2-7; TRBD2 is perhaps the D gene, given 6 matching bases. The sequence came from a human donor with active COVID-19. The donor label of this sample is uncertain. The sequenced sample consisted of peripheral blood. The CDR3 loop reads CASSGGTGPYEQYF. The sequenced DNA: TGCGCCAGCAGCGGCGGGACGGGACCCTACGAGCAGTACTTC.